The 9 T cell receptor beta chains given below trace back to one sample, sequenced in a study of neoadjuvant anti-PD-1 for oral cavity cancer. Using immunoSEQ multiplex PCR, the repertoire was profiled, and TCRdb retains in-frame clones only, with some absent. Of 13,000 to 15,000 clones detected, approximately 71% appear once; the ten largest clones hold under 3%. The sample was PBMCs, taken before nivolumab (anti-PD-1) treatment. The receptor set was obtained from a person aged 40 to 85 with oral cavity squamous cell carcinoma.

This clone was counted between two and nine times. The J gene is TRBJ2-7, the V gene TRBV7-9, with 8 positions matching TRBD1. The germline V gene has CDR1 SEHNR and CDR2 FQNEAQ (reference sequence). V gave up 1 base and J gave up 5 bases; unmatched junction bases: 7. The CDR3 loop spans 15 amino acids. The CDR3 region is CASSLGADRVHEQYF. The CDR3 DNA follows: TGTGCCAGCAGCTTAGGTGCGGACAGGGTCCACGAGCAGTACTTC.

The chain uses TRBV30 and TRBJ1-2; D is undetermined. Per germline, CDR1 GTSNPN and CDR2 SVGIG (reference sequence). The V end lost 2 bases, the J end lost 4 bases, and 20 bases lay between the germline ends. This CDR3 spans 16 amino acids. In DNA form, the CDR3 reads TGTGCCTGGAGTACCCCCCGCTTGGGGTGGGGCTATGGCTACACCTTC. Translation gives CAWSTPRLGWGYGYTF.

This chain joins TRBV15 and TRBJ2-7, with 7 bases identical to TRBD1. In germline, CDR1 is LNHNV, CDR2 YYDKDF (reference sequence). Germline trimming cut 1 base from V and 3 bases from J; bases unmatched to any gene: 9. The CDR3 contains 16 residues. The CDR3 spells CATSRATFRDSYEQYF. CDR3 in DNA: TGTGCCACCAGCAGAGCCACGTTCCGGGACAGCTACGAGCAGTACTTC.

The CDR3: CASSTRQARRPYNSPLHF. CDR3 coding DNA: TGTGCCAGCAGCACGCGACAGGCAAGGAGGCCCTATAATTCACCCCTCCACTTT. The chain combines TRBV7-2 with TRBJ1-6, with D perhaps matching TRBD1 (6 bases). This CDR3 has 18 residues. Trimming shortened V by 5 bases and J by 2 bases, and 19 bases separated the two germline ends. From germline, CDR1 is SGHTA and CDR2 FQGNSA.

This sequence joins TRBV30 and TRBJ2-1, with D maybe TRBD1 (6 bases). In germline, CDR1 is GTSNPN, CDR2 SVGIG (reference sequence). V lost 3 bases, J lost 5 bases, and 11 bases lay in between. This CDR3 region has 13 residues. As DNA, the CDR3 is TGTGCCTGGAGCGCGACAGGAAACAATGAGCAGTTCTTC. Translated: CAWSATGNNEQFF.

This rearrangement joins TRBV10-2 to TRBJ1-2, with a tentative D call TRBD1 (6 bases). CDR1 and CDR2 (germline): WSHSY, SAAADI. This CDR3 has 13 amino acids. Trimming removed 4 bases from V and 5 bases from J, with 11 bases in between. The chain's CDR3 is CASSVRQGYGYTF. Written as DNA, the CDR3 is TGCGCCAGCAGTGTTCGGCAGGGGTATGGCTACACCTTC.

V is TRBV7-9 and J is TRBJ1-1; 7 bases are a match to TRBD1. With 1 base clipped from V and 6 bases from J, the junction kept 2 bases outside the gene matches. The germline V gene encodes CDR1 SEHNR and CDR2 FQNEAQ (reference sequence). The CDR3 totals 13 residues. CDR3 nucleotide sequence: TGTGCCAGCAGCTTAGGCCAGGGGGCTGAAGCTTTCTTT. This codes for CASSLGQGAEAFF.

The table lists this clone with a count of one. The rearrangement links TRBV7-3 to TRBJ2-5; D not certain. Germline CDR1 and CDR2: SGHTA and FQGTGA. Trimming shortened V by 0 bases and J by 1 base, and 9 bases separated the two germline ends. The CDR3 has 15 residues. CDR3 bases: TGTGCCAGCAGCTTAACGAATACAGCCCAAGAGACCCAGTACTTC. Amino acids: CASSLTNTAQETQYF. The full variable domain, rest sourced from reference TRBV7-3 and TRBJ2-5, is GAGVSQTPSNKVTEKGKYVELRCDPISGHTALYWYRQSLGQGPEFLIYFQGTGAADDSGLPNDRFFAVRPEGSVSTLKIQRTERGDSAVYLCASSLTNTAQETQYFGPGTRLLVL.

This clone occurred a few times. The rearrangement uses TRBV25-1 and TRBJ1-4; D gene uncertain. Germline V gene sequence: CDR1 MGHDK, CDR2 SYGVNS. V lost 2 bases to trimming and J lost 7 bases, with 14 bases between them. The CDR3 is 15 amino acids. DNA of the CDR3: TGTGCCAGCAGTGAAGTGGGAGGAGCTTCTGAAAAACTGTTTTTT. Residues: CASSEVGGASEKLFF.